The 3 T cell receptor beta chains below come from one sample, sequenced in a study of T cell repertoires in cytomegalovirus infection (dated by TCRdb to the late 2010s). The sample's treatment or condition label, decoded: in vitro stimulation with specific CMV peptide epitopes to enrich CMV-specific T cells. Sequenced using an Illumina HiSeq 1500. The public reads were run again by TCRdb, first through fastp at Q25 and then through MiXCR, and only productive beta chains were kept. Under each unique CDR3 protein, matching rows form one entry showing the most common genes and DNA. The sample has approximately 990,000 distinct CDR3 sequences on record, approximately 31% of them singletons. The ten largest clones capture roughly an eighth of the sample. These TCRs' antigens remain unknown. The specimen was cultured CD8+ T cells from PBMCs, collected from culture after CMV antigen stimulation. These receptors all stem from a human donor in good health (CMV status not recorded). Some clones in this sample may be carry-over from other donors' samples.

The V call is TRBV5-5, the J call TRBJ1-4, with D possibly TRBD1 on 5 matching bases. Deletions cut 4 bases from V and 6 bases from J, with 19 bases between. Germline CDR1 SGHKS, CDR2 YYEKEE (reference sequence). The length of the CDR3 is 16 residues. The CDR3 spells CASSPWRAGRDEKLFF. The DNA for the CDR3 is TGTGCCAGCAGCCCCTGGAGGGCAGGGAGGGATGAAAAACTGTTTTTT.

Only a few counts were recorded for this clonotype. The chain joins TRBV29-1 to TRBJ2-1; D is possibly TRBD2 (6 bases). The CDR3 consists of 14 residues. The germline V gene encodes CDR1 SQVTM and CDR2 ANQGSEA. The V and J ends lost 6 bases and 6 bases respectively, with 18 bases between them. CDR3: CSVERQARGNEQFF. CDR3 in DNA: TGCAGCGTCGAACGTCAAGCGCGGGGCAATGAGCAGTTCTTC.

This clonotype has a handful of counts. The chain is built from TRBV7-9 and TRBJ2-1; TRBD2 agrees at 13 bases. With 0 bases clipped from V and 6 bases from J, the junction kept 8 bases outside the gene matches. The CDR3 loop spans 18 amino acids. The V gene's germline CDR1 is SEHNR and CDR2 FQNEAQ (reference sequence). The CDR3 bases are TGTGCCAGCAGCTTAGCACTCAAACTAGCGGGGGGGCTCAATGAGCAGTTCTTC. Translation: CASSLALKLAGGLNEQFF.